The 29 T cell receptor beta chains given below trace back to one sample, sequenced in a study of CD8 T cells in ankylosing spondylitis. Study results and caveats: A TCR beta motif of fewer than ten highly homologous variants appeared characteristic of ankylosing spondylitis blood.

No antigen is known for these receptors. TCRdb independently ran MiXCR on the 5' RACE reads; one entry per CDR3 protein. The sample lists under 450,000 distinct CDR3 sequences, roughly 15% occurring once. The source material was blood, either unsorted or a sorted T cell fraction (not recorded which). The receptor set was obtained from a male donor with ankylosing spondylitis.

The genes are TRBV20-1 and TRBJ2-1; 11 nucleotides align to TRBD2. V trimming: 2 bases; J trimming: 1 base; junction bases outside the gene matches: 7. Germline V gene lookup returns CDR1 DFQATT and CDR2 SNEGSKA (reference sequence). This CDR3 spans 17 amino acids. The CDR3 sequence is CSARKPLAGGSYNEQFF. Written as DNA, the CDR3 is TGCAGTGCTAGAAAGCCGCTAGCGGGGGGATCCTACAATGAGCAGTTCTTC.

The V and J genes are TRBV13 and TRBJ1-4; TRBD1 is a possible D gene (6 bases). The CDR3 is made up of 15 amino acids. Between the trimmed V and J ends, which lost 2 bases and 4 bases, there was a span of 11 bases. From germline, CDR1 is PRHDT and CDR2 FYEKMQ (reference sequence). CDR3 loop: CASSLPGTYNEKLFF. The CDR3, as DNA: TGTGCCAGCAGCTTACCTGGGACATATAATGAAAAACTGTTTTTT.

The V and J genes are TRBV7-2 and TRBJ2-7, with 8 positions matching TRBD2. Germline trimming cut 8 bases from V and 5 bases from J; bases unmatched to any gene: 11. The germline V gene encodes CDR1 SGHTA and CDR2 FQGNSA. The CDR3 contains 14 residues. The CDR3 bases are TGTGCCAGCTCAGGACTAGCCATCAAAAACGAGCAGTACTTC. It yields the protein CASSGLAIKNEQYF.

The rearrangement links TRBV7-2 to TRBJ2-7; D might be TRBD1 (5 bases). Germline V lookup: CDR1 SGHTA, CDR2 FQGNSA. The CDR3 extends over 16 amino acids. V was shortened by 5 bases and J by 4 bases, with 21 bases between the two germline ends. For the CDR3, the DNA is TGTGCCAGCAGCCAAGTGGCAGGGCCCAAGACTTACGAGCAGTACTTC. The encoded protein is CASSQVAGPKTYEQYF.

V is TRBV20-1 and J is TRBJ2-1; D is unclear. Trimming removed 2 bases from V and 5 bases from J, with 13 bases in between. Germline CDR1 and CDR2: DFQATT and SNEGSKA (reference sequence). The CDR3 is 14 residues long. The CDR3 spells CSARLGRINNEQFF. CDR3 bases: TGCAGTGCTAGATTGGGCAGGATCAACAATGAGCAGTTCTTC.

This clonotype was observed a handful of times. This sequence joins TRBV5-1 and TRBJ2-7; D is uncertain. CDR3 size: 14 residues. Per the germline V gene, CDR1 is SGHRS and CDR2 is YFSETQ. V lost 4 bases and J lost 0, with 11 bases in between. CDR3 sequence reads: CASSIYSSSYEQYF. Here the CDR3 DNA reads TGCGCCAGCAGCATTTACTCGAGCTCCTACGAGCAGTACTTC. The full variable domain, in which reference TRBV5-1 and TRBJ2-7 provide the parts outside the CDR3, is KAGVTQTPRYLIKTRGQQVTLSCSPISGHRSVSWYQQTPGQGLQFLFEYFSETQRNKGNFPGRFSGRQFSNSRSEMNVSTLELGDSALYLCASSIYSSSYEQYFGPGTRLTVT.

This clonotype was seen a few times. The chain links TRBV27 to TRBJ1-6, with D maybe TRBD1 (6 bases). Per the germline V gene, CDR1 is MNHEY and CDR2 is SMNVEV (reference sequence). V lost 6 bases and J lost 6, with 15 bases in between. The CDR3 is 15 amino acids. CDR3 nucleotide sequence: TGTGCCAGCAGCCCGTTCCGGACAGCTAATTCACCCCTCCACTTT. Translated, it gives CASSPFRTANSPLHF.

This chain links TRBV20-1 with TRBJ1-5; no reliable D call. The CDR3 is made up of 14 amino acids. The germline gives CDR1 DFQATT, CDR2 SNEGSKA (reference sequence). The V gene lost 3 bases and the J gene lost 3 bases, with 12 bases spanning the gap. CDR3 coding DNA: TGCAGTGCTAGTGAGGGCAGGCCCAATCAGCCCCAGCATTTT. Translation: CSASEGRPNQPQHF.

This rearrangement joins TRBV9 to TRBJ2-2, with 9 bases fitting TRBD2. The CDR3 has 15 amino acids. Trimming took 0 bases from V and 5 from J; bases not matched to a gene: 2. From germline, CDR1 is SGDLS and CDR2 YYNGEE. The CDR3 protein is CASSVGLAETGELFF. For the CDR3, the DNA is TGTGCCAGCAGCGTAGGACTAGCGGAAACCGGGGAGCTGTTTTTT.

This clonotype was detected a few times. The chain combines TRBV27 with TRBJ2-1; either TRBD1 or TRBD2 may fit D (5 bases each). The length of the CDR3 is 16 residues. The V gene lost 4 bases and the J gene lost 6 bases, with 19 bases spanning the gap. The germline CDR1 and CDR2 sequences are MNHEY and SMNVEV (reference sequence). CDR3 bases: TGTGCCAGCAGTTACCGTGACTACCCAGGGCCCAATGAGCAGTTCTTC. This encodes CASSYRDYPGPNEQFF.

V gene TRBV20-1 combines with J gene TRBJ2-3; D may be TRBD1 (6 bases). The CDR3 loop spans 13 amino acids. Germline values: CDR1 DFQATT, CDR2 SNEGSKA (reference sequence). V dropped 3 bases and J dropped 2 bases, with 9 bases sitting between them. CDR3: CSARDRNTDTQYF. The CDR3 region has the DNA TGCAGTGCTAGGGACAGAAACACAGATACGCAGTATTTT.

This clonotype was counted between two and nine times. The chain joins TRBV18 to TRBJ1-5, with D possibly TRBD1 on 6 matching bases. V was trimmed by 8 bases and J by 3 bases, leaving 14 bases between them. Germline V gene data show CDR1 as KGHSH and CDR2 as LQKENI. The length of the CDR3 is 14 residues. In DNA, the CDR3 is TGTGCCAGCGCACAGGGAAATGACAATCAGCCCCAGCATTTT. This codes for CASAQGNDNQPQHF.

The chain couples TRBV12-3 or TRBV12-4 to TRBJ2-5; 7 bases are a match to TRBD1. The CDR3 loop spans 15 amino acids. J was trimmed by 5 bases and V by 6 bases; bases with no gene match: 12. This chain's CDR3 is CASSPERGRGETQYF. The CDR3 DNA follows: TGTGCCAGCAGCCCTGAGAGGGGGCGCGGGGAGACCCAGTACTTC.

This clonotype was detected many times. J is TRBJ2-7 and V is TRBV12-3 or TRBV12-4; no clear D. V lost 4 bases and J 5 bases, leaving 9 bases between the germline ends. The CDR3 has 12 amino acids. The CDR3 DNA is TGTGCCAGCAGTTCCCTCCGGAACGAGCAGTACTTC. Protein product: CASSSLRNEQYF.

This chain uses TRBV19 with TRBJ2-5; D uncertain. V was trimmed by 1 base and J by 3 bases, leaving 12 bases between them. The CDR3 runs to 15 residues. The germline gives CDR1 LNHDA, CDR2 SQIVND (reference sequence). The CDR3 loop reads CASSIVPSRKETQYF. In nucleotides, the CDR3 is TGTGCCAGTAGTATAGTCCCCAGCAGAAAAGAGACCCAGTACTTC.

This clonotype was recorded a few times. The chain recombines TRBV18 with TRBJ2-7; no definite D call. Trimming pared 3 bases from V and 0 bases from J, leaving 9 bases between. The CDR3 length is 14 residues. Germline CDR1 KGHSH, CDR2 LQKENI. This CDR3 is CASSPAGSSYEQYF. The CDR3 DNA sequence: TGTGCCAGCTCACCGGCTGGAAGCTCCTACGAGCAGTACTTC.

The chain has TRBV10-3 and TRBJ1-5; no firm D call. The germline V gene has CDR1 ENHRY and CDR2 SYGVKD. The V and J ends lost 3 bases and 7 bases respectively, with 10 bases between them. The CDR3 length is 13 residues. The CDR3 here is CAISEWETQPQHF. Written as DNA, the CDR3 is TGTGCCATCAGTGAATGGGAGACGCAGCCCCAGCATTTT.

The V call is TRBV28, the J call TRBJ2-3; no firm D call. Germline V gives CDR1 MDHEN, CDR2 SYDVKM. The V end was cut by 11 bases, the J end by 1 base, with 16 bases between. The CDR3 runs to 14 residues. The CDR3, as DNA: TGTGCCTCGATCCGGCGGAAACGCACAGATACGCAGTATTTT. Protein: CASIRRKRTDTQYF.

This sequence joins TRBV24-1 and TRBJ1-5; 7 bases are a match to TRBD1. CDR3 length equals 14 residues. The trim removed 4 bases at V and 6 bases at J, leaving 5 bases unmatched. Germline V gene data show CDR1 as KGHDR and CDR2 as SFDVKD. The CDR3 sequence is CATSEGQSGQPQHF. In DNA form, the CDR3 reads TGTGCCACCAGTGAGGGACAGTCCGGTCAGCCCCAGCATTTT.

This clonotype occurred a few times. V and J are TRBV6-5 and TRBJ1-4, with D possibly being TRBD1 (5 bases). The V end was cut by 2 bases, the J end by 2 bases, with 15 bases between. CDR1 is MNHEY and CDR2 is SVGAGI in the germline V gene. The CDR3 is 17 residues long. The CDR3 DNA reads as TGTGCCAGCAGTTACAATATGGCGGAGGGGACTAATGAAAAACTGTTTTTT. Translating gives CASSYNMAEGTNEKLFF.

CDR3 protein: CASRYGGARPEAFF. DNA of the CDR3: TGTGCCAGCAGGTACGGGGGCGCGCGCCCTGAAGCTTTCTTT. V gene TRBV7-2 combines with J gene TRBJ1-1, with D possibly matching TRBD1 (6 bases). V was shortened by 6 bases and J by 6 bases, with 17 bases between the two germline ends. Germline V lookup: CDR1 SGHTA, CDR2 FQGNSA. This CDR3 region has 14 residues.

This clonotype was seen a handful of times. This rearrangement joins TRBV2 to TRBJ2-3; 9 bases map to TRBD2. Germline assignment: CDR1 SNHLY and CDR2 FYNNEI. This CDR3 comprises 15 residues. J gave up 3 bases and V 4 bases, and 5 bases lay outside the gene matches. CDR3 DNA sequence: TGTGCCAGCAGTGCCGGGACTAGCAGGACAGATACGCAGTATTTT. It specifies CASSAGTSRTDTQYF.

This clonotype was observed a few times. The chain links TRBV20-1 to TRBJ1-5; weak D call: TRBD1 (5 bases). CDR1 and CDR2 from the germline V gene are DFQATT and SNEGSKA (reference sequence). The length of the CDR3 is 13 residues. Deletions cut 5 bases from V and 3 bases from J, with 11 bases between. CDR3 DNA: TGCAGTGCTGAGGGACGGATCAATCAGCCCCAGCATTTT. Its protein is CSAEGRINQPQHF.

This sequence joins TRBV29-1 and TRBJ1-2; maybe TRBD1 (5 bases). From germline, CDR1 is SQVTM and CDR2 ANQGSEA. The V end lost 5 bases, the J end lost 8 bases, and 18 bases lay between the germline ends. This CDR3 contains 13 residues. In DNA form, the CDR3 reads TGCAGCGTTCGGCAGGCAGGACAAGGGGGCTACACCTTC. Translation gives CSVRQAGQGGYTF.

J is TRBJ2-2 and V is TRBV30; 9 bases map to TRBD1. The trim removed 3 bases at V and 7 bases at J, leaving 3 bases unmatched. Germline V gene sequence: CDR1 GTSNPN, CDR2 SVGIG (reference sequence). The CDR3 has 13 residues. The chain's CDR3 is CAWRGQGFGELFF. CDR3 coding DNA: TGTGCCTGGAGAGGACAGGGGTTCGGGGAGCTGTTTTTT.

A remark on this clonotype: At one end the junction does not follow the germline gene, possibly because of a read error. The chain has TRBV7-3 and TRBJ1-2; possibly TRBD1 for D (6 bases). The CDR3 sequence is 14 residues long. CDR1 is SGHTA, CDR2 FQGTGA, per germline. The CDR3 sequence is CANYLQGRDYGYTF. The CDR3 DNA reads as TGTGCCAACTACCTACAGGGCCGGGACTATGGCTATACCTTC.

The chain is built from TRBV7-9 and TRBJ1-4; 7 bases line up with TRBD1. The CDR3 is made up of 15 amino acids. The V and J ends lost 5 bases and 4 bases, in that order; junction bases with no gene match: 7. Germline loops: CDR1 SEHNR, CDR2 FQNEAQ (reference sequence). As DNA, the CDR3 is TGTGCCAGCAGCGTCGGACAGGCCTTTAATGAAAAACTGTTTTTT. Encoded protein: CASSVGQAFNEKLFF.

This clonotype occurred a few times. The chain has TRBV20-1 and TRBJ1-5; D ambiguous. Germline V CDR1 and CDR2: DFQATT, SNEGSKA (reference sequence). The CDR3 has 14 residues. Trimming shortened V by 3 bases and J by 2 bases, and 11 bases separated the two germline ends. CDR3 sequence (DNA): TGCAGTGCTAGTTCGGGGTCAGGCAATCAGCCCCAGCATTTT. Translation gives CSASSGSGNQPQHF.

This clonotype was seen a few times. The chain couples TRBV20-1 to TRBJ1-5; 12 bases align to TRBD1. The CDR3 is made up of 19 amino acids. Losses at the gene ends were 6 bases for V and 0 bases for J; bases not matched to a gene: 15. CDR1 is DFQATT, CDR2 SNEGSKA, per germline (reference sequence). DNA of the CDR3: TGCAGTGCGAGACGCGGGACAGGGGGCTATTGGGATAGCAATCAGCCCCAGCATTTT. It codes for CSARRGTGGYWDSNQPQHF.